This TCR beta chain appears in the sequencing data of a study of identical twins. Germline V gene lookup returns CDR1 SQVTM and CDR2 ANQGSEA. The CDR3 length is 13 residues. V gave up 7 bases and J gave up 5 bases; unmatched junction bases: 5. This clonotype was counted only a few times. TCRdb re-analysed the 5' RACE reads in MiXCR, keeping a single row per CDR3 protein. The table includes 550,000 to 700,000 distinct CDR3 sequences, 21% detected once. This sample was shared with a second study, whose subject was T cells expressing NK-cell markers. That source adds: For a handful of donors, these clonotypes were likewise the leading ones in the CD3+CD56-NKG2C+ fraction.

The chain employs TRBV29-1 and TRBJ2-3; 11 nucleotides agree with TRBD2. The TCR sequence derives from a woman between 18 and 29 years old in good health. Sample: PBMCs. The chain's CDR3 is CSGVAGGEDTQYF. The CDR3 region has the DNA TGCAGCGGTGTAGCGGGAGGGGAAGATACGCAGTATTTT.